This TCR beta chain is from a study of T cell responses to AZD1222 COVID-19 vaccine. Only in-frame clones appear in the TCRdb table, and some are missing; sequencing was by immunoSEQ multiplex PCR. The table records some 170,000 clones, 90% of them present only once. Overall study findings and caveats: With two AZD1222 doses given, Spike-specific TCR breadth and depth both rose.

To note about this clone: Its target is not known.

The CDR3 is 15 amino acids. The germline CDR1 and CDR2 sequences are SGDLS and YYNGEE. Trimming removed 1 base from V and 7 bases from J; junction bases left unmatched: 5. Sequenced material: peripheral blood, taken 28 days after the second dose of the MenACWY control vaccine. The receptor was isolated from an adult who received the MenACWY meningococcal vaccine as a control. The rearrangement links TRBV9 to TRBJ1-6; 7 bases are a match to TRBD1. The DNA of the CDR3 is TGTGCCAGCAGCGTACGAGACAGGGAAAATTCACCCCTCCACTTT. It codes for CASSVRDRENSPLHF.